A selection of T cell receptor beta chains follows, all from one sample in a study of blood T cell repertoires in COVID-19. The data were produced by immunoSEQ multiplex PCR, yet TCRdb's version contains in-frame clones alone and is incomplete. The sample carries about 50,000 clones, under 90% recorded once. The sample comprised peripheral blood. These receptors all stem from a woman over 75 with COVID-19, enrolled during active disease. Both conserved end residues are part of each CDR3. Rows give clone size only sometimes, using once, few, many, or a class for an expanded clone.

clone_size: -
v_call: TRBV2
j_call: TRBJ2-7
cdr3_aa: CASRSPAQRSYEQYF

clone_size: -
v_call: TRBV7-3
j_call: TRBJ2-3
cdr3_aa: CASSSKGADTQYF

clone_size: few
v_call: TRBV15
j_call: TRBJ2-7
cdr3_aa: CATSRDSQGHEQYF

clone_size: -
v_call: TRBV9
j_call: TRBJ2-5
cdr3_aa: CASSVGSGRGNSQYF

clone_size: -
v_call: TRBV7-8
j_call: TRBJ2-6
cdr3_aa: CASSVQSSGANVLTF

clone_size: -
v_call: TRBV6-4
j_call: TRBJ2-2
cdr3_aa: CASSALSRGPNTGELFF

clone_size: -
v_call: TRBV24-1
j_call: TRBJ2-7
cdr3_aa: CATRSPWGTGAYEQYF

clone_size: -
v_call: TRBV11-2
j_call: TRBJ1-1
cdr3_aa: CASSFQGGSTEAFF

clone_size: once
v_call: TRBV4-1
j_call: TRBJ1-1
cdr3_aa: CASSPRLADRAVSAFF

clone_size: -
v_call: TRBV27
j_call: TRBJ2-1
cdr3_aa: CASSRLAAYNEQFF

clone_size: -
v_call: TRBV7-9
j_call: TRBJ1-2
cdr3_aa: CASSPGTGYGYTF

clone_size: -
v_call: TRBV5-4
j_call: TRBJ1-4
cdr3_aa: CASSLKAGDEKLFF

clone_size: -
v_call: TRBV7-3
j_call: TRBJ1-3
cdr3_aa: CASILGYNGTGKAGNTIYF

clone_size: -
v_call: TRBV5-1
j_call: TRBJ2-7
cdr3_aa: CASSSPDGREQYF

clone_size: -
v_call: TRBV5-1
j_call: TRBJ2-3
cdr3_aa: CAGPRRDTQYF

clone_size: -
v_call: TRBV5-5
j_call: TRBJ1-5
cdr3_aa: CASSPKGGEPQHF

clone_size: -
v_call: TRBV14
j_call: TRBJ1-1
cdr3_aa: CASSSQVAGLAFF

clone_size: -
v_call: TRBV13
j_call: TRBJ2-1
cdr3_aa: CASSLFPVRDSYNEQFF

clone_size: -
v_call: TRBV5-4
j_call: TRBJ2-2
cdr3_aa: CASSSRSGTSLPGELFF

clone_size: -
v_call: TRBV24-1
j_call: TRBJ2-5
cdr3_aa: CATSEPTGQETQYF

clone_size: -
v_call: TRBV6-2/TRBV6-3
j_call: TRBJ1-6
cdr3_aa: CASSFPRDRAHYNSPLHF

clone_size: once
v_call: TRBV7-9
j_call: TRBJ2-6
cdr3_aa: CAVSQGAGANVLTF

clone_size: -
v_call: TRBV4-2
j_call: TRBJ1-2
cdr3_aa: CASSQAGQGEGYTF

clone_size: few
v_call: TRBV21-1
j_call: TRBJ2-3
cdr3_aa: CASIGTSGDTDTQYF

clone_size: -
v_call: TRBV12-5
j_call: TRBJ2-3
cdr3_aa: CASGLASASGRADTQYF

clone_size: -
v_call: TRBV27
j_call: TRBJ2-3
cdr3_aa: CASSPKPRQSSYTDTQYF

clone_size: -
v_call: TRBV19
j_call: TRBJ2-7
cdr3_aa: CASSPTSGSPNYEQYF

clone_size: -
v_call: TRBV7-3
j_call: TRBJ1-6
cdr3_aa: CASSLSGQGNSPLHF

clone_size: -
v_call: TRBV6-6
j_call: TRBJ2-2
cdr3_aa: CALGTVTGELFF

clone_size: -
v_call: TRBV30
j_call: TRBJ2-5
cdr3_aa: CAWSYRVKTQYF

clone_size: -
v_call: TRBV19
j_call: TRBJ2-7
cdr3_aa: CASSLDSTYEQYF

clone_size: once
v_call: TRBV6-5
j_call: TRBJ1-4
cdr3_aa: CASKPPGQGKEKLFF

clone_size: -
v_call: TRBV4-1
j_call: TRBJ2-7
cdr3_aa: CASSQEVGGSTYEQYF

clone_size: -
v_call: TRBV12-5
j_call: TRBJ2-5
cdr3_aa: CASGAPGREGETQYF

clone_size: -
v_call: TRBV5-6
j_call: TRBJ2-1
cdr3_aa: CASSLGGFNEQFF

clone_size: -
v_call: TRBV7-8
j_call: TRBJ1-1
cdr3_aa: CASSIQPDRNTEAFF

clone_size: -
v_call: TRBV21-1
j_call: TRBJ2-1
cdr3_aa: CASSRKQGKGLAVYNEQFF

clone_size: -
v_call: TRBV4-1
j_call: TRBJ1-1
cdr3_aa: CARGGVNTEAFF

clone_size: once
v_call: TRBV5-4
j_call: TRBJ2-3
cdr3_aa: CASSLALAGLGDTQYF

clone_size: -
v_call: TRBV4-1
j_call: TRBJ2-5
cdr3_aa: CASSQDWWAGALSTQYF

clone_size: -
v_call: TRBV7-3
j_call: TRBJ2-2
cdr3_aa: CASSKSGSEVGELFF

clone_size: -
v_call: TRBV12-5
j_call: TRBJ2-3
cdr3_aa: CASGLTNTQYF

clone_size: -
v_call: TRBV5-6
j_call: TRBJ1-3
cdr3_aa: CASSLGRGLGIVGNTIYF

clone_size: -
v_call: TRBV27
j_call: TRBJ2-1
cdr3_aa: CASSLLGAESPEQFF

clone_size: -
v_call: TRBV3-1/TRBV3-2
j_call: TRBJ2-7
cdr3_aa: CASRGLAGEEQYF

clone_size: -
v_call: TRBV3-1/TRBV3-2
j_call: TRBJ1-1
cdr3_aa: CASSQDYAISGTEAFF

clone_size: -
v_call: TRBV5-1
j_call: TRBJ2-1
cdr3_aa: CASRFRDSSYNEQFF

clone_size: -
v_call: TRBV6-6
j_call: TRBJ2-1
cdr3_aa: CASSRGGAGEGGNEQFF

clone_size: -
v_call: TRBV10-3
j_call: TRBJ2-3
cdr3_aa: CAISGGHSSTDTQYF

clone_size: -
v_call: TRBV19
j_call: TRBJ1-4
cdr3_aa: CASSKDSWEKLFF

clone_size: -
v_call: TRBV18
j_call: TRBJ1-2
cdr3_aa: CASSPPSKRGLDGYTF